This is a list of T cell receptor beta chains from one sample in a study of spatial heterogeneity in lung cancer. TCRdb called the 5' RACE reads again in MiXCR, with one record for every CDR3 protein. This sample has fewer than 25,000 distinct CDR3 sequences, with almost 10% found just once. The sequencing here drew on PBMCs, taken at follow-up. The receptors were gathered from a male donor with early-stage non-small cell lung cancer. Both conserved end residues are part of each CDR3. The order of the fields is V gene, J gene, D gene, CDR3 protein. A D gene is named only where the DNA matches it firmly.

>TRBV15|TRBJ1-1|TRBD1
CATSKSRGLNTEAFF
>TRBV6-5|TRBJ1-3|.
CASRSGGLGGNTIYF
>TRBV2|TRBJ1-5|.
CASNQAGFSNQPQHF
>TRBV20-1|TRBJ1-4|.
CSARTTGATNEKLFF
>TRBV5-1|TRBJ1-2|TRBD1
CASSLGGTADSYGYTF
>TRBV28|TRBJ2-1|TRBD1
CASSWGTGRGNEQFF
>TRBV18|TRBJ2-3|TRBD2
CASSPGIAGITDTQYF
>TRBV7-9|TRBJ1-1|.
CASSLVENTEAFF
>TRBV5-1|TRBJ2-1|TRBD2
CASSFLAGGTYNEQFF
>TRBV27|TRBJ2-7|TRBD1
CASSFRTGTGGSYEQYF
>TRBV6-2/TRBV6-3|TRBJ1-4|.
CASRLGRLNEKLFF
>TRBV7-6|TRBJ2-7|TRBD1
CASSLRQGSYEQYF
>TRBV24-1|TRBJ2-2|.
CATSGQGRDTGELFF
>TRBV7-2|TRBJ2-3|.
CASSFEGSPHTQYF
>TRBV10-3|TRBJ2-1|TRBD2
CAISEDLAGVEQFF
>TRBV3-1|TRBJ2-1|.
CASSQDRSLNEQFF
>TRBV7-2|TRBJ2-5|.
CASSFRSGGETQYF
>TRBV15|TRBJ1-5|.
CATSRDRGRPQHF